This T cell receptor beta chain was retrieved from a study of shared clonotypes between healthy human individuals. Across the whole study: CD4 naive and memory got three plates each, CD8 naive two, CD8 memory one.

Details on this clone: Its antigen remains unknown.

Between the trimmed V and J ends, which lost 1 base and 6 bases, there was a span of 22 bases. The CDR3 is 16 amino acids. From germline, CDR1 is SQVTM and CDR2 ANQGSEA. As processed by the authors: Junction-only sequences without quality scores came from ImmunoSEQ, so filtering differed. Sequencing was performed with immunoSEQ multiplex PCR; in TCRdb, only in-frame clones are kept and a portion is missing. D and trimming were read from the DNA, whereas the V and J calls and clone size are those reported in that table. This sample has about 2.4 million clones, with more than 80% found just once. Findings and caveats of the study: Represented diversity (both genetic and exposure-history) was limited by the small number of donors.

The study enrolled healthy HIV-negative adults without recent acute infections or vaccinations as donors. The chain carries TRBV29-1 and TRBJ2-7; D might be TRBD1 (8 bases). The sequencing sample was made of naive CD4+ T cells sorted from blood. Described subset: CD45RA+ positively selected. This TCR was sampled from a man aged 18 to 35 in good health. The CDR3 DNA sequence: TGCAGCGTTGAAGCGGACGGGAACAGGGGGGGGATCGAGCAGTACTTC. Translating gives CSVEADGNRGGIEQYF.